This is a list of T cell receptor beta chains from one sample in a study of T cell repertoires in ileal Crohn's disease. The table came from immunoSEQ multiplex PCR; TCRdb's copy has only in-frame clones and leaves some out. The sample contains more than 9,500 clones, approximately 85% of which appear only once. Source material: ileal tissue. The receptors shown here come from an adult with Crohn's disease. The CDR3 runs from the conserved cysteine through the conserved F or W. Each record gives: J gene, V gene, clone size, D gene, CDR3 DNA, CDR3 protein. D genes are given only for firm matches. Clone size is not always given. Where it is, it says once, few, many or a class for expanded clones.

>TRBJ2-5|TRBV6-5|once|TRBD2
TGTGCCAGCAGCCGGACTAGCGAAGAGACCCAGTACTTC
CASSRTSEETQYF
>TRBJ2-1|TRBV9|.|.
TGTGCCAGCAGCGTTGCGGGATCATTTTACGATGAGCAGTTCTTC
CASSVAGSFYDEQFF
>TRBJ1-2|TRBV7-2|.|.
TGTGCCAGCAGCTTAGTCCAGGGAACCACCGGTGGCTACACCTTC
CASSLVQGTTGGYTF
>TRBJ2-1|TRBV5-6|.|TRBD2
TGTGCCAGCAGACGGACTAGCGGGAGCTCCTACAATGAGCAGTTCTTC
CASRRTSGSSYNEQFF
>TRBJ1-1|TRBV11-3|.|.
TGTGCCAGCAGCCTTCGACAGGTCGGGTCCACTGAAGCTTTCTTT
CASSLRQVGSTEAFF
>TRBJ2-5|TRBV7-7|.|TRBD1
TGTGCTAGCAGCTTAGACAGGGGGGAGACCCAGTACTTC
CASSLDRGETQYF
>TRBJ2-7|TRBV30|.|TRBD2
TGTGCCTGGAGTGCCGGACTAGCGGGCTCCTACGAGCAGTACTTC
CAWSAGLAGSYEQYF
>TRBJ1-2|TRBV6-5|.|TRBD1
TGTGCCAGCACTAGACAGGGCGAGGGCTACACCTTC
CASTRQGEGYTF
>TRBJ2-3|TRBV2|.|.
TGTGCCAGCAGTGAATACTACCAAGACACAGATACGCAGTATTTT
CASSEYYQDTDTQYF
>TRBJ2-5|TRBV4-1|few|.
TGCGCCAGCAGCCAAGATACGGGGATCTTGGAGACCCAGTACTTC
CASSQDTGILETQYF
>TRBJ2-7|TRBV9|.|.
TGTGCCAGCAGCGTAAATTTTGGGCCGTTCTATGAGCAGTACTTC
CASSVNFGPFYEQYF
>TRBJ2-6|TRBV6-1|few|.
TGTGCCAGCAGTCCGGACAGTGCTGGGGCCAACGTCCTGACTTTC
CASSPDSAGANVLTF
>TRBJ2-1|TRBV11-2|.|.
TGTGCCAGCAGCCTTTTCTACAATGAGCAGTTCTTC
CASSLFYNEQFF
>TRBJ1-3|TRBV11-2|.|.
TGTGCCAGCAGCTTAACGATGGTCAGGGAAAACACCATATATTTT
CASSLTMVRENTIYF
>TRBJ2-4|TRBV30|.|TRBD2
TGTGCCTGGAGTAGGACTAGCGGGGGTAGGGTTCAGTACTTC
CAWSRTSGGRVQYF
>TRBJ2-1|TRBV20-1|once|.
TGCAGTGTTTCCGGGGGAAATGAGCAGTTCTTC
CSVSGGNEQFF
>TRBJ1-2|TRBV5-6|once|TRBD1
TGTGCCAGCAGCTTGAGACAGGGGGCTGGAGGCTACACCTTC
CASSLRQGAGGYTF
>TRBJ2-7|TRBV18|few|.
TGTGCCAGCTCACCCGCGGGTTCCCCCTACGAGCAGTACTTC
CASSPAGSPYEQYF
>TRBJ2-5|TRBV27|.|.
TGTGCCAGCAGTTTAATTTCCCGGGAGACCCAGTACTTC
CASSLISRETQYF
>TRBJ1-5|TRBV27|.|.
TGTGCCAGCAGTTTAGGGCCTAATCAGCCCCAGCATTTT
CASSLGPNQPQHF
>TRBJ2-2|TRBV7-7|.|.
TGTGCTAGCAGCCGCACGGGGATGCCCACCGGGGAGCTGTTTTTT
CASSRTGMPTGELFF
>TRBJ2-2|TRBV6-6|large|.
TGTGCCATCCCCTCCTCGGTTCACGCCGGGGAGCTGTTTTTT
CAIPSSVHAGELFF
>TRBJ1-2|TRBV2|.|TRBD1
TGTGCCAGCAGTCGACGGTGGACAGGGGGGGCGGAAGGCTACACCTTC
CASSRRWTGGAEGYTF
>TRBJ2-5|TRBV5-1|.|TRBD1
TGCGCCAGCAGCACCGGACAGGGCGTATACAAAGAGACCCAGTACTTC
CASSTGQGVYKETQYF
>TRBJ2-2|TRBV6-7|few|.
TGTGCCAGCAGCTACTCCCTCACCGGGGAGCTGTTTTTT
CASSYSLTGELFF
>TRBJ2-7|TRBV4-1|.|TRBD2
TGCGCCAGCAGACAGGGACTAGCGGGAGGCGACGAGCAGTACTTC
CASRQGLAGGDEQYF
>TRBJ2-7|TRBV11-2|.|TRBD1
TGTGCCAGCAGCTTACGGGGGACAGGGGGGTCCTACGAGCAGTACTTC
CASSLRGTGGSYEQYF
>TRBJ2-2|TRBV2|.|TRBD2
TGTGCCAGCAGTGATGGGAGGGGCACCGGGGAGCTGTTTTTT
CASSDGRGTGELFF
>TRBJ2-2|TRBV27|.|TRBD2
TGTGCCAGCGGAGGGCTAGCGGGAGTCACCGGGGAGCTGTTTTTT
CASGGLAGVTGELFF
>TRBJ2-1|TRBV6-6|.|TRBD1
TGTGCCAGCAGTTACGAAGGACAGGGGGCGTGGAATGAGCAGTTCTTC
CASSYEGQGAWNEQFF
>TRBJ2-5|TRBV19|.|TRBD1
TGTGCCAGTAAGGGTTCAACAGGGGGCTCCCTACAAGAGACCCAGTACTTC
CASKGSTGGSLQETQYF
>TRBJ2-5|TRBV5-4|.|TRBD2
TGTGCCAGCAGCCATCAGGCTAGCGGCCAAGAGACCCAGTACTTC
CASSHQASGQETQYF
>TRBJ1-2|TRBV6-6|hyperexpanded|.
TGTGCCAGCAGGACTGACTATGGCTACACCTTC
CASRTDYGYTF
>TRBJ2-4|TRBV7-3|.|.
TGTGCCAGCAGCTTATCATCGGAAAACATTCAGTACTTC
CASSLSSENIQYF
>TRBJ1-1|TRBV27|.|.
TGTGCCAGCAGCCCACCGGGGGCTGAAGCTTTCTTT
CASSPPGAEAFF
>TRBJ1-2|TRBV10-3|.|.
TGTGCCATCAGTGAGTCGGGAGGGCTGGGCTACACCTTC
CAISESGGLGYTF
>TRBJ1-2|TRBV10-1|few|.
TGCGCCAGCAGTGAGTGGGGGGGCTATGGCTACACCTTC
CASSEWGGYGYTF
>TRBJ1-2|TRBV18|.|.
TGTGCCAGCTCACCGCAGAAGAACTATGGCTACACCTTC
CASSPQKNYGYTF
>TRBJ1-2|TRBV19|.|.
TGTGCCACCCTCCCATGGCCTCATACGCGGTATGGCTACACCTTC
CATLPWPHTRYGYTF
>TRBJ2-7|TRBV11-2|few|TRBD1
TGTGCCAGCAGCTTAGGGACAGGCTCCTACGAGCAGTACTTC
CASSLGTGSYEQYF
>TRBJ1-1|TRBV7-8|.|.
TGTGCCAGCAGCTTAACGCACCAGGGGACTGAAGCTTTCTTT
CASSLTHQGTEAFF
>TRBJ2-7|TRBV5-6|.|.
TGTGCCAGCAGCTCCCAACAGGGATGGAGCGAGCAGTACTTC
CASSSQQGWSEQYF
>TRBJ1-1|TRBV19|few|TRBD1
TGTGCCAGTAGTGAACAGGGGGCACATGCTGAAGCTTTCTTT
CASSEQGAHAEAFF
>TRBJ2-1|TRBV11-3|.|.
TGTGCCAGCAGCTGGTCGGTAACCCCCCGAAATGAGCAGTTCTTC
CASSWSVTPRNEQFF
>TRBJ2-1|TRBV15|.|TRBD2
TGTGCCACCAGCAGAGCGGGGGGGCCCTATGAGCAGTTCTTC
CATSRAGGPYEQFF
>TRBJ1-1|TRBV6-1|once|.
TGTGCCAGCAGTGAAGACAGGTTGAACACTGAAGCTTTCTTT
CASSEDRLNTEAFF
>TRBJ1-1|TRBV5-1|.|TRBD1
TGCGCCAGCAGCCAGGGGGATAAGAACACTGAAGCTTTCTTT
CASSQGDKNTEAFF
>TRBJ1-5|TRBV30|.|.
TGTGCCTGGAGTGTAGGGGGGGACGGCAATCAGCCCCAGCATTTT
CAWSVGGDGNQPQHF
>TRBJ1-1|TRBV5-6|.|.
TGTGCCAGCAGTTGGGACATCCGTGGAACTGAAGCTTTCTTT
CASSWDIRGTEAFF
>TRBJ1-4|TRBV5-1|.|.
TGCGCCAGCAGACTCGGGGGTAATGAAAAACTGTTTTTT
CASRLGGNEKLFF